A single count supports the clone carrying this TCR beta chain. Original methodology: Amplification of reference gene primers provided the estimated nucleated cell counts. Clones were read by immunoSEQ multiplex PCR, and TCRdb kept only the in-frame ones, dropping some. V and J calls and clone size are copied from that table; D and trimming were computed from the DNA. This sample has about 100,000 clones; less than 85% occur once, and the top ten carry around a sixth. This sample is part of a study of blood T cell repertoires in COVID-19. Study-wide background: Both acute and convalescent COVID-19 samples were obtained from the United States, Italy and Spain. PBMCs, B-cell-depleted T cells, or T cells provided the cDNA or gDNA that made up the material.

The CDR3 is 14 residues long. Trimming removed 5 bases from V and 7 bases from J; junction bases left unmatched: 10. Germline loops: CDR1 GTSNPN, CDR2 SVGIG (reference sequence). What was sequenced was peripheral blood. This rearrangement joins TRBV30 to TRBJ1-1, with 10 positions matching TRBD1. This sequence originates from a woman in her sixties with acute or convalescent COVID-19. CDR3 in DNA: TGTGCCTGGGCCCGGGACAGGGGTCCGAGTGAAGCTTTCTTT. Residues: CAWARDRGPSEAFF.